One sample yielded the 27 T cell receptor beta chains listed below, sequenced in a study of CD8 T cell repertoires and HIV-1 epitope variants. Produced via immunoSEQ multiplex PCR; TCRdb's table is partial and in-frame only. The profile shows approximately 90,000 clones, roughly four fifths of them singletons. Sequencing was done on a sample of uncultured baseline CD8+ T cells from peripheral blood mononuclear cells (PBMCs). The receptors originated from a male donor with HIV.

V gene TRBV4-2 combines with J gene TRBJ2-5, with D unclear. Trimming removed 0 bases at V and 5 bases at J, with 16 bases between. Germline V gives CDR1 LGHNA, CDR2 YNFKEQ. The CDR3 runs 16 residues. The CDR3 coding sequence is TGTGCCAGCAGCCAAGATGGCAGCCTAAAAGGGGAGACCCAGTACTTC. Translation: CASSQDGSLKGETQYF.

This clone was detected a few times. The V gene is TRBV7-3, the J gene TRBJ2-1, with TRBD2 identical over 9 bases. Germline V gene lookup returns CDR1 SGHTA and CDR2 FQGTGA. Trimming at V came to 2 bases and at J to 7 bases, leaving 9 bases not matched to a gene. The CDR3 runs 16 residues. CDR3 bases: TGTGCCAGCAGCTTAGGTCGGCTAGCGGGGAAAAATGAGCAGTTCTTC. It yields the protein CASSLGRLAGKNEQFF.

This chain links TRBV6-5 with TRBJ1-4; TRBD1 aligns across 7 bases. CDR3 length equals 13 residues. V trimming: 2 bases; J trimming: 9 bases; junction bases outside the gene matches: 3. Germline values: CDR1 MNHEY, CDR2 SVGAGI. The DNA for the CDR3 is TGTGCCAGCAGTTACAGCAGGGGGAAAAAACTGTTTTTT. Its protein product is CASSYSRGKKLFF.

This rearrangement joins TRBV2 to TRBJ1-5, with TRBD1 matching 9 bases. J was trimmed by 3 bases and V by 6 bases; bases with no gene match: 6. The CDR3 totals 15 residues. Germline values: CDR1 SNHLY, CDR2 FYNNEI. As DNA, the CDR3 is TGTGCCAGCAGCAAAGACAGGGGGATCAATCAGCCCCAGCATTTT. This sequence encodes CASSKDRGINQPQHF.

This clone was seen a handful of times. V and J are TRBV27 and TRBJ2-1; TRBD2 matches 9 bases. The CDR3 has 15 residues. Per the germline V gene, CDR1 is MNHEY and CDR2 is SMNVEV (reference sequence). Germline trimming cut 7 bases from V and 2 bases from J; bases unmatched to any gene: 6. CDR3 in DNA: TGTGCCAGCAACCCCGGCGGGGGGGCCTACAATGAGCAGTTCTTC. Translating gives CASNPGGGAYNEQFF.

Only a few counts were recorded for this clone. J is TRBJ1-6 and V is TRBV28, with D perhaps matching TRBD1 (5 bases). The germline V gene has CDR1 MDHEN and CDR2 SYDVKM. Trimming removed 7 bases from V and 7 bases from J, with 14 bases in between. The CDR3 covers 14 residues. CDR3 coding DNA: TGTGCCAGCACAGCGGGGGGAGAAAATTCACCCCTCCACTTT. Protein product: CASTAGGENSPLHF.

V is TRBV2 and J is TRBJ2-1; TRBD2 aligns across 13 bases. The V gene's germline CDR1 is SNHLY and CDR2 FYNNEI. The CDR3 runs 17 residues. Trimming took 8 bases from V and 1 from J; bases not matched to a gene: 8. CDR3 in DNA: TGTGCCAGCCGATTAACTAGCGGGGGGGCGTCCTACAATGAGCAGTTCTTC. Amino acids: CASRLTSGGASYNEQFF.

The genes are TRBV30 and TRBJ2-2, with D unclear. The CDR3 totals 14 residues. Germline V gene sequence: CDR1 GTSNPN, CDR2 SVGIG (reference sequence). Trimming left V 3 bases short and J 3 bases short, with 11 bases between. The CDR3 spells CAWRPLVDTGELFF. The CDR3 region has the DNA TGTGCCTGGAGACCGCTCGTGGACACCGGGGAGCTGTTTTTT. Complete variable domain (other parts from reference TRBV30 and TRBJ2-2): SQTIHQWPATLVQPVGSPLSLECTVEGTSNPNLYWYRQAAGRGLQLLFYSVGIGQISSEVPQNLSASRPQDRQFILSSKKLLLSDSGFYLCAWRPLVDTGELFFGEGSRLTVL.

Only a few counts were recorded for this clone. The chain combines TRBV7-9 with TRBJ1-1; possible D gene TRBD1, 5 bases. V was trimmed by 1 base and J by 10 bases, leaving 16 bases between them. CDR3 length: 14 amino acids. In germline, CDR1 is SEHNR, CDR2 FQNEAQ (reference sequence). The CDR3 DNA sequence: TGTGCCAGCAGCTTAGGGACACTGACGGTGGGAGCTTTCTTT. Translating gives CASSLGTLTVGAFF.

The chain couples TRBV19 to TRBJ1-1, with D perhaps TRBD1 (6 bases). The CDR3 runs to 15 residues. The V end lost 5 bases, the J end lost 0 bases, and 13 bases lay between the germline ends. Germline V gives CDR1 LNHDA, CDR2 SQIVND (reference sequence). The CDR3 is CASSVRTDMNTEAFF. The DNA of the CDR3 is TGTGCCAGTAGTGTCCGGACAGACATGAACACTGAAGCTTTCTTT.

Written as DNA, the CDR3 is TGTGCCAGCAGGGAGGTTGGGGTAGATACGCAGTATTTT. Amino acid sequence: CASREVGVDTQYF. The J gene is TRBJ2-3, the V gene TRBV7-2, with D maybe TRBD2 (5 bases). The germline V gene has CDR1 SGHTA and CDR2 FQGNSA. The CDR3 spans 13 residues. Trimming took off 6 bases at V and 5 bases at J, with 12 bases between the two ends.

V is TRBV7-6 and J is TRBJ1-3; no definite D call. V lost 4 bases to trimming and J lost 0 bases, with 22 bases between them. This CDR3 region has 19 residues. Germline CDR1 SGHVS, CDR2 FNYEAQ. As DNA, the CDR3 is TGTGCCAGCAGCTCGCTAGAGGGTCGGCGGATCCTCTCTGGAAACACCATATATTTT. Protein sequence: CASSSLEGRRILSGNTIYF.

V is TRBV29-1 and J is TRBJ2-7, with TRBD2 as a possible D gene (5 bases). This CDR3 is built from 13 residues. With 5 bases removed from V and 7 bases from J, the gap between germline ends came to 18 bases. The germline V gene has CDR1 SQVTM and CDR2 ANQGSEA. The CDR3 loop reads CSVTDYKSGEQYF. Written as DNA, the CDR3 is TGCAGCGTTACCGACTATAAATCGGGTGAGCAGTACTTC.

CDR3 nucleotides: TGTGCCAGTAGTATTGGAGGGGGTGAAAAACTGTTTTTT. It yields the protein CASSIGGGEKLFF. The chain joins TRBV19 to TRBJ1-4; tentative D call: TRBD1 (6 bases). Trimming removed 3 bases from V and 7 bases from J, with 9 bases in between. CDR1 and CDR2 (germline): LNHDA, SQIVND (reference sequence). The CDR3 extends over 13 amino acids.

The rearrangement links TRBV28 to TRBJ1-1; no clear D gene. This CDR3 is built from 14 residues. V was trimmed by 8 bases and J by 0 bases, leaving 13 bases between them. Germline V gene lookup returns CDR1 MDHEN and CDR2 SYDVKM. The CDR3 coding sequence is TGTGCCAGCCGGGCCCACTACATGAACACTGAAGCTTTCTTT. Translating it yields CASRAHYMNTEAFF.

The chain couples TRBV7-3 to TRBJ2-3; the D gene could be TRBD1 or TRBD2 (5 bases each). Germline CDR1 and CDR2: SGHTA and FQGTGA. This CDR3 has 14 amino acids. The V and J ends lost 4 bases and 6 bases respectively, with 14 bases between them. CDR3: CASSSSGAGDTQYF. CDR3 in DNA: TGTGCCAGCAGCTCCTCCGGGGCCGGCGATACGCAGTATTTT.

This clone has a handful of counts. The chain employs TRBV4-2 and TRBJ1-2; D gene ambiguous. The V end was cut by 0 bases, the J end by 6 bases, with 11 bases between. This CDR3 has 14 residues. The germline V gene encodes CDR1 LGHNA and CDR2 YNFKEQ. The CDR3 DNA sequence: TGTGCCAGCAGCCAAGATTATCGAGGGAATGGCTACACCTTC. Its translation: CASSQDYRGNGYTF.

The CDR3 nucleotides read TGCGCCAGCAGCTTGGAAGGGGATACTAGCACAGATACGCAGTATTTT. Translating it yields CASSLEGDTSTDTQYF. V is TRBV5-1 and J is TRBJ2-3, with D possibly matching TRBD1 (5 bases). This CDR3 comprises 16 residues. V was shortened by 0 bases and J by 0 bases, with 11 bases between the two germline ends. The germline V gene has CDR1 SGHRS and CDR2 YFSETQ.

The V and J genes are TRBV6-5 and TRBJ2-7; D call uncertain. Germline loops: CDR1 MNHEY, CDR2 SVGAGI. V gave up 2 bases and J gave up 1 base, with 9 bases separating them. This CDR3 comprises 14 residues. This chain's CDR3 is CASSYGVGSYEQYF. The CDR3 DNA sequence: TGTGCCAGCAGTTACGGAGTTGGGTCCTACGAGCAGTACTTC.

This clone occurred a few times. The rearrangement uses TRBV2 and TRBJ1-5, with D maybe TRBD1 (6 bases). Germline CDR1 and CDR2: SNHLY and FYNNEI. Trimming took off 6 bases at V and 3 bases at J, with 9 bases between the two ends. CDR3 size: 13 residues. CDR3 sequence reads: CASRDSYNQPQHF. The CDR3 DNA reads TGTGCCAGCAGGGACAGTTACAATCAGCCCCAGCATTTT.

V gene TRBV10-3 combines with J gene TRBJ1-4; 7 bases line up with TRBD1. The CDR3 covers 14 residues. CDR1 and CDR2 (germline): ENHRY, SYGVKD. With V trimmed by 10 bases and J by 6 bases, 11 bases remained unmatched. CDR3 coding DNA: TGTGCCACGAGTTCAGGGGGGCAGGATGAAAAACTGTTTTTT. This encodes CATSSGGQDEKLFF.

The CDR3, as DNA: TGTGCCAGCAGTTCAAGGCCCTTTGGCCCTTACAATGAGCAGTTCTTC. It translates to CASSSRPFGPYNEQFF. The chain combines TRBV27 with TRBJ2-1; D remains unclear. CDR1 is MNHEY and CDR2 is SMNVEV in the germline V gene (reference sequence). Trimming removed 4 bases at V and 4 bases at J, with 17 bases between. This CDR3 has 16 residues.

The chain recombines TRBV6-1 with TRBJ2-5; TRBD1 matches 7 bases. V trimming: 6 bases; J trimming: 2 bases; junction bases outside the gene matches: 3. The CDR3 is 13 residues long. Germline lookup yields CDR1 MNHNS and CDR2 SASEGT. The CDR3 here is CASRGQTQETQYF. The DNA of the CDR3 is TGTGCCAGCAGGGGACAGACTCAAGAGACCCAGTACTTC.

The rearrangement uses TRBV5-8 and TRBJ2-7; TRBD2 aligns across 9 bases. The J segment lost 2 bases and the V segment lost 5 bases, leaving 8 bases of the junction unmatched. Germline values: CDR1 SGHTS, CDR2 YDEGEE. This CDR3 comprises 15 residues. CDR3 sequence (DNA): TGTGCCAGCAGTCATAGCGGGAGTATCGCCTACGAGCAGTACTTC. Protein sequence: CASSHSGSIAYEQYF.

This rearrangement joins TRBV9 to TRBJ2-1; perhaps TRBD2 as D (6 bases). Trimming pared 4 bases from V and 14 bases from J, leaving 25 bases between. CDR1 is SGDLS and CDR2 is YYNGEE in the germline V gene. The CDR3 contains 15 residues. The CDR3 sequence: CASSPRLVYQALKFF. CDR3 DNA: TGTGCCAGCAGCCCCCGACTAGTTTACCAGGCATTAAAGTTCTTC.

The chain uses TRBV5-4 and TRBJ1-2, with 7 bases that match TRBD1. J lost 4 bases, V lost 4 bases, and 10 bases had no gene match. The germline gives CDR1 SGHNT, CDR2 YYREEE (reference sequence). This CDR3 has 15 amino acids. The CDR3 here is CASSPRTGTAYGYTF. The CDR3 DNA reads as TGTGCCAGCAGCCCCCGTACCGGGACAGCCTATGGCTACACCTTC.

The V gene is TRBV2, the J gene TRBJ2-2; TRBD2 agrees at 9 bases. The V gene end was trimmed by 7 bases and the J gene end by 2 bases; junction bases not matched to a gene: 11. This CDR3 region has 17 residues. Germline V gives CDR1 SNHLY, CDR2 FYNNEI. DNA of the CDR3: TGTGCCAGCACTCCCGGGTATAGCGGGGGAAACACCGGGGAGCTGTTTTTT. Protein sequence: CASTPGYSGGNTGELFF.